Listed here are 17 T cell receptor beta chains from one sample, sequenced in a study of T cell clones after liver transplantation. Here immunoSEQ multiplex PCR was the method, and the copy in TCRdb shows in-frame clones only, minus some. Seen here are tens of thousands of clones, more than 85% observed once, and the top ten hold more than 0.85%. The sequencing here drew on CD4+ T cells from blood, taken approximately 26 months after liver transplant. These receptors originate from a human patient who received a liver transplant. The graft donor may have given rise to some T cells.

The chain employs TRBV4-1 and TRBJ2-7; TRBD1 matches 9 bases. The length of the CDR3 is 14 residues. V was pared by 3 bases and J by 5 bases, with 5 bases of the junction left unmatched. Per germline, CDR1 MGHRA and CDR2 YSYEKL. CDR3 nucleotides: TGCGCCAGCAGCCAGCTAGGGACAGGGCACGAGCAGTACTTC. Its translation: CASSQLGTGHEQYF.

The chain couples TRBV6-6 to TRBJ2-5, with D possibly TRBD1 on 6 matching bases. V was cut by 0 bases and J by 4 bases, with 9 bases left in between. This CDR3 is built from 14 residues. The germline V gene encodes CDR1 MNHNY and CDR2 SVGAGI (reference sequence). This CDR3 is CASSYSTGRETQYF. The CDR3 DNA reads TGTGCCAGCAGTTACTCTACAGGGCGAGAGACCCAGTACTTC.

The V and J genes are TRBV5-1 and TRBJ2-4, with 12 bases aligning to TRBD2. V was pared by 4 bases and J by 8 bases, with 10 bases of the junction left unmatched. This CDR3 region has 16 residues. CDR1 is SGHRS, CDR2 YFSETQ, per germline. CDR3 residues: CASSIGTSGPADIQYF. CDR3 sequence (DNA): TGCGCCAGCAGCATAGGGACTAGCGGGCCAGCGGACATTCAGTACTTC.

The chain joins TRBV9 to TRBJ2-3; D not certain. The germline V and J ends were trimmed by 0 bases and 1 base, with 9 bases remaining between them. Germline CDR1 and CDR2: SGDLS and YYNGEE. The CDR3 is 15 amino acids. In nucleotides, the CDR3 is TGTGCCAGCAGCGTAGTGGCAGGAGGCACAGATACGCAGTATTTT. Amino acid sequence: CASSVVAGGTDTQYF.

The chain has TRBV6-1 and TRBJ2-7, with D possibly being TRBD2 (7 bases). CDR1 and CDR2 from the germline V gene are MNHNS and SASEGT. The CDR3 totals 13 residues. V lost 1 base and J 6 bases, leaving 10 bases between the germline ends. The CDR3 spells CASSEGGGREQYF. CDR3 bases: TGTGCCAGCAGTGAAGGGGGGGGGCGCGAGCAGTACTTC.

The chain is built from TRBV7-8 and TRBJ2-7; tentatively, D is TRBD2 (5 bases). The V end lost 5 bases, the J end lost 3 bases, and 14 bases lay between the germline ends. From germline, CDR1 is SGHVS and CDR2 FQNEAQ. The CDR3 is made up of 14 amino acids. In nucleotides, the CDR3 is TGTGCCAGCAGCCCTTCGGGCGGGTACTACGAGCAGTACTTC. This translates into CASSPSGGYYEQYF.

This chain links TRBV7-2 with TRBJ1-3; TRBD1 matches at 10 bases. J was trimmed by 3 bases and V by 5 bases; bases with no gene match: 10. The CDR3 runs to 17 residues. The germline V gene encodes CDR1 SGHTA and CDR2 FQGNSA. The CDR3 is CASSGGQGSLGGNTIYF. CDR3 DNA sequence: TGTGCCAGCAGCGGGGGACAGGGGAGTTTAGGTGGAAACACCATATATTTT. The full variable domain, completed using reference TRBV7-2 and TRBJ1-3, is GAGVSQSPSNKVTEKGKDVELRCDPISGHTALYWYRQSLGQGLEFLIYFQGNSAPDKSGLPSDRFSAERTGGSVSTLTIQRTQQEDSAVYLCASSGGQGSLGGNTIYFGEGSWLTVV.

The V gene is TRBV4-3, the J gene TRBJ1-3, with TRBD1 as a possible D gene (5 bases). V was pared by 0 bases and J by 3 bases, with 15 bases between. The germline CDR1 and CDR2 sequences are LGHNA and YSLEER. The CDR3 sequence is 17 residues long. The CDR3 is CASSQERGADLGNTIYF. The CDR3 DNA follows: TGCGCCAGCAGCCAAGAGCGCGGGGCAGACCTTGGAAACACCATATATTTT.

The CDR3 DNA reads TGTGCCAGCAGCTTAGGACTAGCGGGGGGATACGAGCAGTACTTC. Protein sequence: CASSLGLAGGYEQYF. The V call is TRBV11-2, the J call TRBJ2-7; 13 positions match TRBD2. The CDR3 runs 15 residues. The ends lost 1 base at V and 4 bases at J; junction bases unmatched: 1. Per germline, CDR1 SGHAT and CDR2 FQNNGV.

The chain recombines TRBV9 with TRBJ1-1; D remains unclear. Trimming removed 0 bases at V and 5 bases at J, with 14 bases between. The CDR3 is 15 amino acids. CDR1 and CDR2 from the germline V gene are SGDLS and YYNGEE. The CDR3 loop reads CASSVDQVRGTEAFF. The DNA for the CDR3 is TGTGCCAGCAGCGTAGATCAGGTGCGCGGTACTGAAGCTTTCTTT. Based on the CDR3 plus reference TRBV9 and TRBJ1-1, the full variable domain is DSGVTQTPKHLITATGQRVTLRCSPRSGDLSVYWYQQSLDQGLQFLIQYYNGEERAKGNILERFSAQQFPDLHSELNLSSLELGDSALYFCASSVDQVRGTEAFFGQGTRLTVV.

The chain is built from TRBV30 and TRBJ1-3; D possibly corresponds to TRBD1 (5 bases). V dropped 7 bases and J dropped 8 bases, with 15 bases sitting between them. The CDR3 loop spans 12 amino acids. Germline-derived CDR1 and CDR2 are GTSNPN and SVGIG (reference sequence). The CDR3 reads CAYLTDGDTIYF. The DNA for the CDR3 is TGTGCCTACCTGACAGACGGAGACACCATATATTTT.

The genes are TRBV2 and TRBJ2-3, with D maybe TRBD1 (5 bases). The germline V gene has CDR1 SNHLY and CDR2 FYNNEI. The CDR3 has 15 amino acids. The V and J ends lost 4 bases and 1 base respectively, with 12 bases between them. CDR3 residues: CASSGGPPGTDTQYF. CDR3 bases: TGTGCCAGCAGTGGGGGCCCCCCGGGCACAGATACGCAGTATTTT.

This chain joins TRBV28 and TRBJ2-7; 11 positions match TRBD2. Per germline, CDR1 MDHEN and CDR2 SYDVKM. Trimming at V came to 1 base and at J to 5 bases, leaving 22 bases not matched to a gene. The CDR3 loop spans 21 amino acids. CDR3 DNA: TGTGCCAGCAGTTTATCAACGATACGACAGGGCTATAGCGGGAGGGTAGACGAGCAGTACTTC. Translation: CASSLSTIRQGYSGRVDEQYF.

The genes are TRBV21-1 and TRBJ2-1; whether TRBD1, the table's D call, matches the DNA was not checked. TRBV21-1 is marked as a pseudogene. CDR3 length equals 17 residues. CDR3 nucleotides: TGTGCCAGCAGCAATACTCTAGGGGGCTTAGGGTGGAATGAGCAGTTCTTC. Its translation is CASSNTLGGLGWNEQFF.

The J gene is TRBJ2-3, the V gene TRBV4-3; TRBD2 aligns across 9 bases. The germline V gene has CDR1 LGHNA and CDR2 YSLEER. The CDR3 runs 15 residues. Germline trimming cut 0 bases from V and 4 bases from J; bases unmatched to any gene: 2. The CDR3 DNA reads TGCGCCAGCAGCCAAGATAGCGGGAGTGCAGATACGCAGTATTTT. This gives the protein CASSQDSGSADTQYF.

The V gene is TRBV9, the J gene TRBJ1-1; 10 positions match TRBD1. V lost 4 bases, J lost 4 bases, and 13 bases stayed unmatched. Per germline, CDR1 SGDLS and CDR2 YYNGEE. The CDR3 is 17 residues long. The CDR3 sequence is CASSRERMGQGTTEAFF. In DNA form, the CDR3 reads TGTGCCAGCAGCCGGGAAAGAATGGGACAGGGGACCACTGAAGCTTTCTTT. Full variable domain (remainder filled in from reference TRBV9 and TRBJ1-1): DSGVTQTPKHLITATGQRVTLRCSPRSGDLSVYWYQQSLDQGLQFLIQYYNGEERAKGNILERFSAQQFPDLHSELNLSSLELGDSALYFCASSRERMGQGTTEAFFGQGTRLTVV.

The chain has TRBV11-3 and TRBJ2-2; no firm D call. This CDR3 is built from 13 residues. Germline assignment: CDR1 SGHNT and CDR2 YENEEA. V lost 2 bases and J 3 bases, leaving 4 bases between the germline ends. CDR3 in amino acids: CASSLSDTGELFF. CDR3 bases: TGTGCCAGCAGCTTATCAGACACCGGGGAGCTGTTTTTT.